What follows are 19 T cell receptor beta chains derived from one specimen sequenced in a study of OX40 agonist ivuxolimab in advanced cancers. Produced via immunoSEQ multiplex PCR; TCRdb's table is partial and in-frame only. The table shows about 71,000 clones, with 80% to 85% occurring only once. This specimen consisted of CD4+ or CD8+ T cells sorted from blood, obtained in a trial of the OX40 agonist ivuxolimab. These receptors were obtained from an adult with an advanced solid tumor such as melanoma, head and neck, liver or kidney cancer.

This sequence joins TRBV11-1 and TRBJ1-2, with TRBD1 matching 10 bases. Trimming took 5 bases from V and 5 from J; bases not matched to a gene: 8. CDR3 length: 15 residues. Germline V gene data show CDR1 as SGHAT and CDR2 as FQDESV (reference sequence). CDR3 nucleotide sequence: TGTGCCAGCAGCCTCGATTTGGACAGGGGGTATGGCTACACCTTC. It codes for CASSLDLDRGYGYTF. Combining the CDR3 with reference TRBV11-1 and TRBJ1-2 gives the whole variable domain EAEVAQSPRYKITEKSQAVAFWCDPISGHATLYWYRQILGQGPELLVQFQDESVVDDSQLPKDRFSAERLKGVDSTLKIQPAELGDSAMYLCASSLDLDRGYGYTFGSGTRLTVV.

This chain joins TRBV2 and TRBJ1-5, with D possibly matching TRBD1 (5 bases). Germline assignment: CDR1 SNHLY and CDR2 FYNNEI. The CDR3 totals 16 residues. Trimming pared 2 bases from V and 6 bases from J, leaving 17 bases between. CDR3 sequence: CASSEPAGGVGQPQHF. CDR3 coding DNA: TGTGCCAGCAGTGAACCGGCTGGAGGGGTCGGTCAGCCCCAGCATTTT.

V and J are TRBV9 and TRBJ1-3; perhaps TRBD1 as D (5 bases). The CDR3 is 16 amino acids. From germline, CDR1 is SGDLS and CDR2 YYNGEE. V shed 4 bases and J shed 0 bases, with 14 bases lying between them. CDR3 nucleotide sequence: TGTGCCAGCAGCCTGGGGGGTTTGAGCTCTGGAAACACCATATATTTT. Amino acid sequence: CASSLGGLSSGNTIYF.

The V gene is TRBV2, the J gene TRBJ2-3, with D possibly being TRBD1 or TRBD2 (6 bases each). V was clipped by 6 bases and J by 6 bases, with 22 bases between them. The length of the CDR3 is 16 residues. Germline loops: CDR1 SNHLY, CDR2 FYNNEI. The CDR3 is CASSIGGGGPGDTQYF. DNA of the CDR3: TGTGCCAGCAGCATCGGGGGCGGTGGGCCGGGGGATACGCAGTATTTT.

The chain links TRBV7-3 to TRBJ2-6; no clear D gene. V lost 6 bases to trimming and J lost 2 bases, with 5 bases between them. CDR3 length equals 13 residues. The germline gives CDR1 SGHTA, CDR2 FQGTGA. The CDR3 is CASRTAGANVLTF. The CDR3 coding sequence is TGTGCCAGCAGAACGGCTGGGGCCAACGTCCTGACTTTC.

This chain uses TRBV14 with TRBJ1-2; 8 bases fit TRBD1. The CDR3 length is 14 residues. With 4 bases clipped from V and 4 bases from J, the junction kept 5 bases outside the gene matches. Germline V gene data show CDR1 as SGHDN and CDR2 as FVKESK. In DNA form, the CDR3 reads TGTGCCAGCAGCCCGACAGGGGTTGCCTATGGCTACACCTTC. The encoded protein is CASSPTGVAYGYTF. The full variable domain, rest sourced from reference TRBV14 and TRBJ1-2, is EAGVTQFPSHSVIEKGQTVTLRCDPISGHDNLYWYRRVMGKEIKFLLHFVKESKQDESGMPNNRFLAERTGGTYSTLKVQPAELEDSGVYFCASSPTGVAYGYTFGSGTRLTVV.

This chain links TRBV6-5 with TRBJ2-1; D possibly uses TRBD1 or TRBD2 (5 bases each). The germline V gene has CDR1 MNHEY and CDR2 SVGAGI. The CDR3 spans 16 residues. The V and J ends lost 2 bases and 2 bases respectively, with 13 bases between them. The CDR3 DNA reads TGTGCCAGCAGTTACAATTTGGGGGAAACCTACAATGAGCAGTTCTTC. Translating it yields CASSYNLGETYNEQFF.

The chain carries TRBV28 and TRBJ2-1; TRBD2 matches 14 bases. CDR1 and CDR2 from the germline V gene are MDHEN and SYDVKM. The junction had 10 bases not matched to a gene; V was cut back by 6 bases and J by 15 bases. There are 14 residues in the CDR3. The CDR3: CASSQPGLAGDGFF. In DNA form, the CDR3 reads TGTGCCAGCAGCCAACCGGGACTAGCGGGAGATGGGTTCTTC.

The chain has TRBV19 and TRBJ2-1; maybe TRBD2 (5 bases). The germline CDR1 and CDR2 sequences are LNHDA and SQIVND (reference sequence). The CDR3 is made up of 16 amino acids. The V end lost 0 bases, the J end lost 6 bases, and 15 bases lay between the germline ends. CDR3 residues: CASSIDASSDSNEQFF. CDR3 in DNA: TGTGCCAGTAGTATAGACGCTAGCAGTGACTCCAATGAGCAGTTCTTC.

This rearrangement joins TRBV19 to TRBJ1-5; 9 bases fit TRBD1. Losses at the gene ends were 5 bases for V and 6 bases for J; bases not matched to a gene: 5. The CDR3 is 14 amino acids. Germline CDR1 LNHDA, CDR2 SQIVND (reference sequence). DNA of the CDR3: TGTGCCAGTAGTTTCTCGACAGGGGGTCAGCCCCAGCATTTT. Amino acid sequence: CASSFSTGGQPQHF.

V usage is TRBV7-2 and J usage is TRBJ1-1; D call uncertain. The CDR3 totals 14 residues. Germline V gene sequence: CDR1 SGHTA, CDR2 FQGNSA. Trimming took 5 bases from V and 8 from J, leaving 18 bases between them. CDR3 DNA: TGTGCCAGCAGCCTGGGCCGGCAGTCAGCGGAAGCTTTCTTT. Protein sequence: CASSLGRQSAEAFF.

This clone was counted once. The V gene is TRBV7-8, the J gene TRBJ2-5; 9 positions agree with TRBD2. Germline CDR1 is SGHVS and CDR2 is FQNEAQ. V lost 4 bases to trimming and J lost 7 bases; unmatched junction nucleotides: 10. The CDR3 extends over 15 amino acids. The CDR3: CASSSPTSGFSTQYF. Written as DNA, the CDR3 is TGTGCCAGCAGCTCCCCGACTAGCGGTTTCTCGACCCAGTACTTC.

The chain carries TRBV2 and TRBJ2-7, with a tentative D call TRBD1 (5 bases). This CDR3 spans 15 amino acids. Germline-derived CDR1 and CDR2 are SNHLY and FYNNEI. Trimming stripped 7 bases from V and 0 bases from J, with 16 bases between. DNA for the CDR3: TGTGCCAGCAACACCGACAGTCGTCTCTCCTACGAGCAGTACTTC. This sequence encodes CASNTDSRLSYEQYF.

In its sample, this clone was seen a few times. The chain combines TRBV6-5 with TRBJ2-7, with TRBD1 identical over 9 bases. V lost 6 bases, J lost 4 bases, and 4 bases stayed unmatched. The CDR3 totals 13 residues. CDR1 and CDR2 from the germline V gene are MNHEY and SVGAGI. The CDR3 DNA sequence: TGTGCCAGCAGCTGGGACAGGGATTACGAGCAGTACTTC. Translated: CASSWDRDYEQYF.

This clone was counted a single time. This rearrangement joins TRBV30 to TRBJ2-5; 9 nucleotides match TRBD1. The CDR3 is 18 amino acids. Trimming took 1 base from V and 2 from J; bases not matched to a gene: 14. Germline values: CDR1 GTSNPN, CDR2 SVGIG (reference sequence). This CDR3 reads CAWSAYPNRGPQQETQYF. In DNA, the CDR3 is TGTGCCTGGAGTGCCTATCCCAACAGGGGGCCCCAACAAGAGACCCAGTACTTC.

The rearrangement uses TRBV6-1 and TRBJ2-1, with D perhaps assigned TRBD1 or TRBD2 (5 bases each). V gave up 2 bases and J gave up 6 bases, with 20 bases separating them. Germline loops: CDR1 MNHNS, CDR2 SASEGT. The CDR3 has 17 residues. CDR3 DNA: TGTGCCAGCAGTGAAAGGGGACCACCGCGAGGTTCCAATGAGCAGTTCTTC. Encoded protein: CASSERGPPRGSNEQFF.

This clone was counted between two and nine times. The chain is built from TRBV2 and TRBJ1-4; 7 positions match TRBD1. The V gene's germline CDR1 is SNHLY and CDR2 FYNNEI. J was trimmed by 5 bases and V by 4 bases; bases with no gene match: 4. CDR3 length equals 14 residues. The CDR3 loop reads CASSVLGGNEKLFF. Written as DNA, the CDR3 is TGTGCCAGCAGTGTATTAGGGGGCAATGAAAAACTGTTTTTT. Variable domain in full (rest from reference TRBV2 and TRBJ1-4): EPEVTQTPSHQVTQMGQEVILRCVPISNHLYFYWYRQILGQKVEFLVSFYNNEISEKSEIFDDQFSVERPDGSNFTLKIRSTKLEDSAMYFCASSVLGGNEKLFFGSGTQLSVL.

The rearrangement joins TRBV7-2 to TRBJ2-5; possible D gene TRBD1, 6 bases. The CDR3 sequence is 14 residues long. Deletions cut 5 bases from V and 5 bases from J, with 15 bases between. Germline CDR1 and CDR2: SGHTA and FQGNSA. The CDR3 here is CASSPNRVAETQYF. The CDR3 DNA follows: TGTGCCAGCAGCCCGAACAGGGTTGCGGAGACCCAGTACTTC.

The genes are TRBV15 and TRBJ1-1; 7 bases are shared with TRBD1. The CDR3 contains 14 residues. The germline V gene has CDR1 LNHNV and CDR2 YYDKDF (reference sequence). J gave up 1 base and V 6 bases, and 5 bases lay outside the gene matches. This CDR3 is CATRRQGANTEAFF. The CDR3 DNA sequence: TGTGCCACCAGAAGACAGGGAGCGAACACTGAAGCTTTCTTT.